The source of this T cell receptor beta chain is a study of radiation and T cells in renal cell carcinoma (dated by TCRdb to the early 2020s). In terms of the full investigation: A total of around 53 samples underwent TCR beta sequencing, made up of around 26 tumors and roughly 27 peripheral blood samples. Across all 50 or so samples, roughly 3,700,000 unique CDR3 nucleotide sequences encoding roughly 2.7 million unique CDR3 amino acid sequences were identified.

In the germline V gene, CDR1 corresponds to SQVTM and CDR2 to ANQGSEA. The V end loses 4 bases and the J end loses 6 bases, and a stretch of 12 bases separates them. The CDR3, from cysteine to phenylalanine, totals 12 residues. The read is trimmed to its CDR3 DNA, 36 bases read in frame from base 1. The immunoSEQ kit was used, according to the manufacturer's recommendations, to generate TCR beta libraries from genomic DNA. Library preparation used a first multiplex PCR with proprietary primers, then a second PCR adding unique barcodes, with bead cleanups after each round. A kit-provided positive control reaction and a negative control reaction were included in every sample batch. The final libraries underwent checking on an Agilent 4200 TapeStation D1000 ScreenTape, volumetric pooling, and quantification by qPCR. Sequencing was performed on an Illumina NextSeq500 with a MidOutput 150-cycle cartridge, and 156 Read1 and 15 Index1 cycles were run with kit custom primers. The pooled library was loaded at around 1 pM with around 20% PhiX control spiked in. The source study handled its data this way. Vendor-processed data were analyzed in R, with a clonotype defined as all T cells sharing the same CDR3 nucleotide sequence. For clone abundance analyses, frequencies were normalized to the 10,000 most abundant clones per sample. Public T cell clones, averaging fewer than five per sample, were removed before analysis. The dominant motif analysis was done with ImmunoMap using the PAM10 matrix, a gap penalty of 30, and a homology threshold of 0.3, and motifs with a cumulative frequency of at least 0.01 were considered dominant. The table comes from immuneACCESS by way of TCRdb, which keeps in-frame sequences with V and J called. Part of the clones is missing from these tables; in studies checked, under half for an unresolved V gene and the rest for unknown reasons. V and J calls and clone size are copied from that table; D and trimming were computed from the DNA. This sample has 24,000 or so clones in its table, and around half of those were observed once. Less than 25% of the sample is taken by the ten largest.

With regard to this clone: It lacks a known antigen. One base away there is no much larger clone; base qualities are not given.

General conclusions and limits of the study: Because only small tumor regions of around 1 g were available, the study did not capture intratumoral heterogeneity. Irradiated tumors contained more dominant CDR3 motifs, and these motifs occupied a larger share of the repertoire than in control tumors. The single-armed trial design could not address effects of radiation dose or scheduling on the TCR repertoire. Irradiated tumors showed higher TCR clonality than controls, with the top 100 clonotypes averaging roughly 50% of the repertoire versus about 45% in nephrectomy-only tumors.

In light of the paper, this sample's time point label describes: tumor resected at nephrectomy. What this sample's treatment or condition label stands for: treatment-naive control, cytoreductive nephrectomy. For controls, tumors were taken from treatment-naive renal cell carcinoma patients who had cytoreductive nephrectomy with no radiation beforehand. All patients had renal cell carcinoma with clear cell pathology. Control tumors used for TCR sequencing were obtained from a few females and around 11 males (median age roughly 57 years, range roughly 35 to 85) and were resected from the early 2010s to the mid-2010s. Tumor processing involved mechanical dissociation, digestion with collagenase/hyaluronidase at 37 degrees C, handling in gentleMACS C tubes, and storage in liquid nitrogen. Genomic DNA for TCR sequencing was prepared using the QIAamp DNA Blood Mini Kit (Qiagen). Samples were included in the analyses only if all quality control checks were passed.

The chain is made from TRBV29-1 and TRBJ1-2, with no confident D gene call. The receptor was isolated from a human donor with renal cell carcinoma. The specimen comprised tumor tissue, sampled from a patient whose treatment was nephrectomy without radiotherapy. The CDR3 region has the sequence CSVGEGTDGYTF. The DNA sequence follows: TGCAGCGTTGGGGAGGGTACCGATGGCTACACCTTC.